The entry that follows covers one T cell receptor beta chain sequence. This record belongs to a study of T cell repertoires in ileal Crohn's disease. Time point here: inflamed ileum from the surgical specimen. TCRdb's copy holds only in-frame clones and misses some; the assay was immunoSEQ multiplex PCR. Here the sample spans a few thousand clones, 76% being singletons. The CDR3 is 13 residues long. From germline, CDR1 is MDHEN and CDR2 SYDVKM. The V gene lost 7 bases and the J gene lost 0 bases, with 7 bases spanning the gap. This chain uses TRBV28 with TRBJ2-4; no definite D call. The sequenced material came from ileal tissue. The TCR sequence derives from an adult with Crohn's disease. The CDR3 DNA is TGTGCCAGCACCGAGTTAGCCAAAAACATTCAGTACTTC. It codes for CASTELAKNIQYF.